Listed below are T cell receptor beta chains from one sample, sequenced in a study of shared T cell receptors in the human thymus. Assay: immunoSEQ multiplex PCR; the TCRdb copy retains only in-frame clones and omits some. Here the sample spans some 720,000 clones, 70% to 90% being singletons. The same sample was also used in a study of human thymus T cells.

What was sequenced was thymocytes. All receptors derive from a boy in the first two years of life with a congenital heart defect. Both conserved end residues are part of each CDR3. The order of the fields is D gene, clone size, V gene, J gene, CDR3 DNA, CDR3 protein. The D gene is left open where the match is weak. Where a row states a size, it is once, few, many or the class of an expanded clone; other rows omit it.

TRBD1	-	TRBV7-8	TRBJ2-5	TGTGCCAGCAGTGAAGACAGGGGCGAGACCCAGTACTTC	CASSEDRGETQYF
-	-	TRBV29-1	TRBJ1-3	TGCAGCGTTTATACATCAAACTCTGGAAACACCATATATTTT	CSVYTSNSGNTIYF
-	-	TRBV19	TRBJ2-1	TGTGCCAGTAGTATAGATCCAGCGGGCCAGTCCTACAATGAGCAGTTCTTC	CASSIDPAGQSYNEQFF
TRBD2	-	TRBV10-1	TRBJ2-3	TGCGCCAGCAGTGCCGGGACTAGCGTTGATGCAGATACGCAGTATTTT	CASSAGTSVDADTQYF
TRBD2	-	TRBV4-3	TRBJ2-1	TGCGCCAGCAGCCGGACACCCTTCGGGAGGAGCTCCTACAATGAGCAGTTCTTC	CASSRTPFGRSSYNEQFF
-	-	TRBV10-3	TRBJ2-5	TGTGCCACTAGCAACAGGGAGATCCAAGAGACCCAGTACTTC	CATSNREIQETQYF
TRBD2	-	TRBV14	TRBJ2-1	TGTGCCAGCAGCCGCGGACTAGCGGAGATCTACAATGAGCAGTTCTTC	CASSRGLAEIYNEQFF
TRBD2	-	TRBV5-5	TRBJ2-7	TGTGCCAGCAGCCAGAGACTAGCGGGATTTAACGAGCAGTACTTC	CASSQRLAGFNEQYF
TRBD2	-	TRBV15	TRBJ2-7	TGTGCCACCAGCAGAGATCCCCTAGCGGTAAGCTCCTACGAGCAGTACTTC	CATSRDPLAVSSYEQYF
-	-	TRBV5-1	TRBJ1-1	TGCGCCAGCAGAGCCCGAGACAGCCCTGAAGCTTTCTTT	CASRARDSPEAFF
-	-	TRBV27	TRBJ2-7	TGTGCCAGCAGTGTCGGAGTCGGACTCGAGCAGTACTTC	CASSVGVGLEQYF
TRBD1	-	TRBV27	TRBJ2-7	TGTGCCAGCCCTGGGGACAGTTGCTTATACGAGCAGTACTTC	CASPGDSCLYEQYF
TRBD2	-	TRBV5-1	TRBJ2-7	TGCGCCAGCAGCTTGAAGGTAGCGGGAAGCTCCTACGAGCAGTACTTC	CASSLKVAGSSYEQYF
-	-	TRBV4-3	TRBJ1-2	TGCGCCAGCAGCCAAGATGCCCGACAGGCGGCTAACTATGGCTACACCTTC	CASSQDARQAANYGYTF
-	-	TRBV10-1	TRBJ2-2	TGCGCCAGCAGTATCAGTGCGAACACCGGGGAGCTGTTTTTT	CASSISANTGELFF
-	-	TRBV13	TRBJ2-5	TGTGCCAGCAGCTTGACAACGTACCAAGAGACCCAGTACTTC	CASSLTTYQETQYF
-	-	TRBV4-1	TRBJ1-2	TGCGCCAGCAGCCCCCGACAGGCGGATGGCTACACCTTC	CASSPRQADGYTF
TRBD1	-	TRBV5-1	TRBJ1-1	TGCGCCAGCAGCATAGCCACAGGGGTAACCACTGAAGCTTTCTTT	CASSIATGVTTEAFF
TRBD2	-	TRBV27	TRBJ2-3	TGTGCCAGCAGTCTCGGGACTAGCGGGAGGAAGTTAGATACGCAGTATTTT	CASSLGTSGRKLDTQYF
TRBD2	-	TRBV11-2	TRBJ2-3	TGTGCCAGCAGCTTAGAGAGGGAGTGGCGGGAGGGTAGCACAGATACGCAGTATTTT	CASSLEREWREGSTDTQYF
-	-	TRBV7-8	TRBJ1-1	TGTGCCAGCAGCTCAGGGCCAGGCCAGAACACTGAAGCTTTCTTT	CASSSGPGQNTEAFF
TRBD2	-	TRBV23-1	TRBJ2-1	TGCGCCAGCAGTCCGGGACTAGCGGGAGGGCACGCCTACAATGAGCAGTTCTTC	CASSPGLAGGHAYNEQFF
TRBD2	-	TRBV28	TRBJ2-5	TGTGCCAGCAGTCAACCGGCGGGAGACCTAGCGACCCAGTACTTC	CASSQPAGDLATQYF
TRBD1	-	TRBV9	TRBJ1-1	TGTGCCAGCAGCGCGGAACAGGGGGTCGCGGGTGGGAACACTGAAGCTTTCTTT	CASSAEQGVAGGNTEAFF
TRBD2	once	TRBV6-1	TRBJ2-1	TGTGCCAGCAGTGTAGAGCGGGAGGGGAATGAGCAGTTCTTC	CASSVEREGNEQFF
-	-	TRBV18	TRBJ1-1	TGTGCCAGCTCACCATACGGACAGTCGAACACTGAAGCTTTCTTT	CASSPYGQSNTEAFF
TRBD2	-	TRBV6-6	TRBJ2-7	TGTGCCAGCAGCCAATCATTAGCGGGAGCGGGTGAGCAGTACTTC	CASSQSLAGAGEQYF
-	-	TRBV10-1	TRBJ2-1	TGCGCCAGCAGTCGGAGAGACGGAAATGAGCAGTTCTTC	CASSRRDGNEQFF
-	-	TRBV7-2	TRBJ2-7	TGTGCCAGCAGCTTAGGCCGACAGTACTACGAGCAGTACTTC	CASSLGRQYYEQYF
TRBD1	-	TRBV10-1	TRBJ1-4	TGCGCCAGCAGTGGGGAACAGGGGGCTAATGAAAAACTGTTTTTT	CASSGEQGANEKLFF
TRBD1	-	TRBV29-1	TRBJ2-7	TGCAGCGTTGAGATCAGGGGGTACTACGAGCAGTACTTC	CSVEIRGYYEQYF
-	-	TRBV5-8	TRBJ2-7	TGTGCCAGCAGCTGGACAATTGAGCAGTACTTC	CASSWTIEQYF
TRBD2	-	TRBV7-2	TRBJ2-7	TGTGCCAGCAGGAATGGGACTAGCGAGCGCGAGCAGTACTTC	CASRNGTSEREQYF
TRBD2	-	TRBV12-5	TRBJ2-1	TGTGCTAGTGGTTTGACCCGGGGGGACTACTCCTACAATGAGCAGTTCTTC	CASGLTRGDYSYNEQFF
TRBD2	-	TRBV10-3	TRBJ2-1	TGTGCCATCAGCCGGACTAGCGGCAATGAGCAGTTCTTC	CAISRTSGNEQFF
TRBD2	-	TRBV2	TRBJ2-7	TGTGCCAGCAGTTGGCTAGCGGGAGGTAACTCCTACGAGCAGTACTTC	CASSWLAGGNSYEQYF
-	-	TRBV5-1	TRBJ2-7	TGCGCCAGCAGCTTGGTACCCGTGCACGAGCAGTACTTC	CASSLVPVHEQYF
TRBD2	once	TRBV15	TRBJ2-7	TGTGCCACCAGCAGAGATCTCTTGGCGGGAGAAGTTGGGTACGAGCAGTACTTC	CATSRDLLAGEVGYEQYF
-	-	TRBV27	TRBJ1-3	TGTGCCAGCAGTCCCTTTATGGGGGGGACGGTCGAGGGAAACACCATATATTTT	CASSPFMGGTVEGNTIYF
-	-	TRBV29-1	TRBJ2-3	TGCAGCGTTGAATGGGGGGGGGCGCTTACAGATACGCAGTATTTT	CSVEWGGALTDTQYF
TRBD1	-	TRBV29-1	TRBJ2-5	TGCAGCGTGGCAAGGGAACCCCGGGACAGGGGAGCAGAGACCCAGTACTTC	CSVAREPRDRGAETQYF
TRBD1	-	TRBV11-2	TRBJ2-7	TGTGCCAGCAGCTTAGGGGGACAGGGGGGTTCCGAGCAGTACTTC	CASSLGGQGGSEQYF
TRBD1	-	TRBV6-5	TRBJ1-2	TGTGCCAGCAGTTTCCTACAGGGGGCCAGCTATGGCTACACCTTC	CASSFLQGASYGYTF
-	-	TRBV19	TRBJ1-5	TGTGCCAGTAGTATCCGGGGTAGCAATCAGCCCCAGCATTTT	CASSIRGSNQPQHF
-	-	TRBV14	TRBJ2-7	TGTGCCAGCAGCCAAGAAGCGGGCAACAGTGACCACTACGAGCAGTACTTC	CASSQEAGNSDHYEQYF
TRBD1	-	TRBV11-1	TRBJ2-1	TGTGCCAGCAGCCCGGGACAGGGGGCTAAAGATGAGCAGTTCTTC	CASSPGQGAKDEQFF
TRBD2	once	TRBV27	TRBJ2-7	TGTGCCAGCAGTCAGACTAGCGGGAGTTACGAGCAGTACTTC	CASSQTSGSYEQYF
TRBD1	-	TRBV30	TRBJ2-7	TGTGCCTGGAGTGTACAGGGGGCCCCCTACGAGCAGTACTTC	CAWSVQGAPYEQYF
-	once	TRBV6-4	TRBJ2-2	TGTGCCAGCAGTGAATCGCGGTCCGGGGGCGGGGAGCTGTTTTTT	CASSESRSGGGELFF
-	-	TRBV9	TRBJ2-2	TGTGCCAGCAGCGTAGCGATAGCGGCGAACACCGGGGAGCTGTTTTTT	CASSVAIAANTGELFF
TRBD2	-	TRBV4-3	TRBJ2-3	TGCGCCAGCAGCCAAGATGGTAGGCGGGAGAGGGCAGATACGCAGTATTTT	CASSQDGRRERADTQYF
-	-	TRBV6-1	TRBJ2-7	TGTGCCAGCAGTGAAGCGAGGAGACAGGTCTACGAGCAGTACTTC	CASSEARRQVYEQYF
TRBD2	-	TRBV6-5	TRBJ2-1	TGTGCCAGCAGCCCCGGGGGGACTAGCTACAATGAGCAGTTCTTC	CASSPGGTSYNEQFF
-	-	TRBV21-1	TRBJ2-2	TGTGCCAGCAGCAAAGGGAAGACAGGATACACCGGGGAGCTGTTTTTT	CASSKGKTGYTGELFF
TRBD2	once	TRBV18	TRBJ2-7	TGTGCCAGCTCACCAAGGGGGCCTAGCGGGACAACCTACGAGCAGTACTTC	CASSPRGPSGTTYEQYF